This T cell receptor (beta chain) was obtained from a study of T cells in Graves' hyperthyroidism and ophthalmopathy. The V gene end was trimmed by 8 bases and the J gene end by 3 bases; junction bases not matched to a gene: 5. The germline V gene encodes CDR1 MNHEY and CDR2 SMNVEV (reference sequence). The CDR3 is 14 amino acids. The CDR3 regions of TCR beta were amplified from RNA transcripts. With the HTBI primer set, the TCR CDR3 went through a first round of RT-PCR. TCRdb fed the multiplex PCR reads into MiXCR, producing one record per CDR3 protein. The sample lists about 200,000 distinct CDR3 sequences; around 17% were seen once. This clonotype has a count of ten or more.

Sequenced material: blood. The genes are TRBV27 and TRBJ2-1, with TRBD2 matching 9 bases. The clonotype originates from a woman in her 50s with Graves' hyperthyroidism. The CDR3 DNA is TGTGCCAGCTCGCGGGAGGGACTCTACAATGAGCAGTTCTTC. Translating gives CASSREGLYNEQFF.